This T cell receptor beta chain stems from a study of cytotoxic CD8 clonotypes in ibrutinib-treated CLL. Looking at the study overall: Patient counts were around 12 relapsed/refractory, 15 treatment-naive and under 18 IGHV unmutated. Patients gave response samples after a median around twelve months of treatment, range 6 to 36. Average yields of 255,043 productive templates and 75,000 to 100,000 productive rearrangements characterized the samples.

The CDR3 totals 17 residues. Germline values: CDR1 SNHLY, CDR2 FYNNEI. Trimming took 6 bases from V and 5 from J, leaving 23 bases between them. The intended depth for sequencing was 1 in 200,000 to 1 in 1 million T cells. Assay used: immunoSEQ multiplex PCR; TCRdb lists only in-frame clones, some missing. The table records some 93,000 clones, 60% to 80% of them present only once. The rearrangement joins TRBV2 to TRBJ1-3; D may be TRBD1 (6 bases). The receptor was isolated from a human donor with chronic lymphocytic leukemia. The material was PBMCs, obtained after 12 months of ibrutinib treatment. DNA of the CDR3: TGTGCCAGCAGATCCGGGGGTACAGGGACCGTTAGAAACACCATATATTTT. Translation gives CASRSGGTGTVRNTIYF. Drawing the rest from reference TRBV2 and TRBJ1-3, the complete variable domain is EPEVTQTPSHQVTQMGQEVILRCVPISNHLYFYWYRQILGQKVEFLVSFYNNEISEKSEIFDDQFSVERPDGSNFTLKIRSTKLEDSAMYFCASRSGGTGTVRNTIYFGEGSWLTVV.